This T cell receptor beta chain was profiled in a study of T cells in Graves' hyperthyroidism and ophthalmopathy. The CDR3 runs 14 residues. With 6 bases clipped from V and 7 bases from J, the junction kept 7 bases outside the gene matches. A remark on this clonotype: The antigen is not known.

Authors of the study amplified TCR beta CDR3 regions from RNA transcripts. During a first-round RT-PCR of the TCR CDR3, the HTBI primer set was used. Using its own MiXCR run on the multiplex PCR reads, TCRdb lists one record per CDR3 protein. The repertoire holds 20,000 to 30,000 distinct CDR3 sequences, with nearly 45% as singletons. General observations from the study: Model-based prediction identified ophthalmopathy a median around seven months prior to its onset. Blood also carried most thyroid clonotypes expanded above 0.001.

The sequenced sample consisted of blood. The clonotype was recovered from a woman in her 30s with Graves' hyperthyroidism. J is TRBJ2-1 and V is TRBV12-3 or TRBV12-4, with 9 positions matching TRBD1. CDR3 DNA sequence: TGTGCCAGCAGAGGTACAGGGGGCTGGAATGAGCAGTTCTTC. It yields the protein CASRGTGGWNEQFF.